The 9 T cell receptor beta chains given below trace back to one sample, sequenced in a study of response to subunit inactivated influenza vaccine. TCRdb re-derived calls from the RT-PCR reads in MiXCR, one entry per CDR3 protein. The sample lists more than 400,000 distinct CDR3 sequences, roughly 7.9% occurring once. The sample here was PBMCs from blood, taken approximately 25 months after vaccination. The origin of the receptors is a man between 50 and 69 years old who received an inactivated influenza vaccine.

The chain recombines TRBV9 with TRBJ2-1, with TRBD2 matching 15 bases. V lost 1 base, J lost 4 bases, and 6 bases stayed unmatched. Germline CDR1 is SGDLS and CDR2 is YYNGEE. This CDR3 region has 18 residues. CDR3 sequence: CASSVSRTSGGAYNEQFF. CDR3 nucleotides: TGTGCCAGCAGCGTATCCCGGACTAGCGGGGGGGCATACAATGAGCAGTTCTTC.

This clonotype was recorded at least ten times. This chain uses TRBV29-1 with TRBJ2-3; D is unclear. Germline CDR1 is SQVTM and CDR2 is ANQGSEA. This CDR3 has 12 residues. V lost 3 bases to trimming and J lost 1 base, with 5 bases between them. The DNA for the CDR3 is TGCAGCGTTGACACAGGCACAGATACGCAGTATTTT. Translation: CSVDTGTDTQYF.

This clonotype was seen only a few times. The chain joins TRBV20-1 to TRBJ2-5; D gene ambiguous. Germline-derived CDR1 and CDR2 are DFQATT and SNEGSKA (reference sequence). Trimming removed 5 bases from V and 1 base from J, with 5 bases in between. The CDR3 is made up of 11 amino acids. In DNA, the CDR3 is TGCAGTGCTCTGGGCCAAGAGACCCAGTACTTC. The encoded protein is CSALGQETQYF.

This clonotype showed up many times. The CDR3 is CASSLNRGPAGELFF. In DNA, the CDR3 is TGCGCCAGCAGCTTGAACAGGGGGCCGGCCGGGGAGCTGTTTTTT. The V call is TRBV5-1, the J call TRBJ2-2; TRBD1 aligns across 9 bases. This CDR3 comprises 15 residues. Germline CDR1 SGHRS, CDR2 YFSETQ. V was pared by 1 base and J by 6 bases, with 4 bases of the junction left unmatched.

This clonotype was counted ten times or more. The chain recombines TRBV12-5 with TRBJ1-1; no firm D call. The CDR3 is 13 residues long. With 5 bases removed from V and 5 bases from J, the gap between germline ends came to 12 bases. Germline V gives CDR1 LGHNT, CDR2 FRNRAP. DNA for the CDR3: TGTGCTAGTGGTCTGGACGGATGGACTGAAGCTTTCTTT. It is translated as CASGLDGWTEAFF.

The chain employs TRBV27 and TRBJ2-3, with unresolved D. Trimming removed 2 bases at V and 0 bases at J, with 15 bases between. The CDR3 extends over 17 amino acids. The germline V gene has CDR1 MNHEY and CDR2 SMNVEV (reference sequence). The CDR3 DNA reads as TGTGCCAGCAGTTTAGTATCCCTGAGCACTAGCACAGATACGCAGTATTTT. It is translated as CASSLVSLSTSTDTQYF.

This clonotype has at least ten counts. V is TRBV25-1 and J is TRBJ2-2; possibly TRBD1 or TRBD2 for D (6 bases each). This CDR3 contains 15 residues. Germline V gene data show CDR1 as MGHDK and CDR2 as SYGVNS. V shed 2 bases and J shed 5 bases, with 12 bases lying between them. The chain's CDR3 is CASSERGRDTGELFF. CDR3 DNA sequence: TGTGCCAGCAGTGAACGGGGGCGCGATACCGGGGAGCTGTTTTTT.

In its sample, this clonotype was seen many times. The chain employs TRBV5-1 and TRBJ2-5; TRBD2 matches 10 bases. Germline lookup yields CDR1 SGHRS and CDR2 YFSETQ. This CDR3 region has 16 residues. After removal of 0 bases from V and 1 base from J, the junction contained 3 bases not matched to a gene. In DNA form, the CDR3 reads TGCGCCAGCAGCTTGGGCCCTAGCGGGGGCCAAGAGACCCAGTACTTC. It encodes CASSLGPSGGQETQYF.

This clonotype was detected a few times. The chain combines TRBV4-1 with TRBJ1-5; the match to TRBD1 covers 7 bases. The CDR3 sequence is 15 residues long. The ends lost 2 bases at V and 9 bases at J; junction bases unmatched: 10. Germline V lookup: CDR1 MGHRA, CDR2 YSYEKL. The CDR3 DNA is TGCGCCAGCAGCCAACCGGGACAGCTCCTAATGCCCCAGCATTTT. It translates to CASSQPGQLLMPQHF.